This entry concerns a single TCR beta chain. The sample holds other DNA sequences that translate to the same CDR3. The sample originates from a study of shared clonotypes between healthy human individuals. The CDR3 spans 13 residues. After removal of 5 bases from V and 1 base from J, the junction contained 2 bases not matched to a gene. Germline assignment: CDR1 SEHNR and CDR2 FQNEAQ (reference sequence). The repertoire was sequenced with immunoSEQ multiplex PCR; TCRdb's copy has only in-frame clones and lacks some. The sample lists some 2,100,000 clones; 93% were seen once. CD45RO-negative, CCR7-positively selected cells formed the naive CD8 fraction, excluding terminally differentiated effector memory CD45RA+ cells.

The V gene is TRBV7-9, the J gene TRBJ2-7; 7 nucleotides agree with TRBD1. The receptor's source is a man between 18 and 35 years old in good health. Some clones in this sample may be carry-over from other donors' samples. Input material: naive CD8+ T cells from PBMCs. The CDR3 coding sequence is TGTGCCAGCAGCCTCAGGGGGTCCTACGAGCAGTACTTC. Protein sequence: CASSLRGSYEQYF. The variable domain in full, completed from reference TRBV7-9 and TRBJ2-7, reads DTGVSQNPRHKITKRGQNVTFRCDPISEHNRLYWYRQTLGQGPEFLTYFQNEAQLEKSRLLSDRFSAERPKGSFSTLEIQRTEQGDSAMYLCASSLRGSYEQYFGPGTRLTVT.